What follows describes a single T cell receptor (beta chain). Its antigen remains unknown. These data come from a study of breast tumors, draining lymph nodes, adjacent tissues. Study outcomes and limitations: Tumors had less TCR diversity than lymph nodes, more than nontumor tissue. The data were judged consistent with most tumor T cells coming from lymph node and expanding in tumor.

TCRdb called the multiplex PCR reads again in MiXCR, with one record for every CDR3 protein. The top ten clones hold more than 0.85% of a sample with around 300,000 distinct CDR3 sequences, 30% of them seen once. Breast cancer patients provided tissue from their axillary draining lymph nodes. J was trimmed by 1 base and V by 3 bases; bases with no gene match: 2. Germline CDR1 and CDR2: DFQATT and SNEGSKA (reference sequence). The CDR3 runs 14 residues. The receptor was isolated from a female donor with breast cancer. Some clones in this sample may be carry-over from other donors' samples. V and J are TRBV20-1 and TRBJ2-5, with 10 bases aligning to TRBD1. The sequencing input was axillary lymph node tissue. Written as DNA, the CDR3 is TGCAGTGCTAGCCGGACAGGGGGCCAAGAGACCCAGTACTTC. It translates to CSASRTGGQETQYF.